These T cell receptor beta chains were read from a single sample in a study of CD8+ T cells in alopecia areata. Here immunoSEQ multiplex PCR was the method, and the copy in TCRdb shows in-frame clones only, minus some. The profile covers about 210,000 clones, with around 66% appearing a single time and about 4% taken by the ten largest. Material: CD4+ T cells sorted from blood, obtained at week 4, from a patient treated with tofacitinib. All receptors derive from a human donor with alopecia areata. The CDR3 runs from the conserved cysteine through the conserved F or W. D genes are given only for firm matches. Clone size is given for some rows only: seen once, a few or many times, or a class if the clone is expanded.

V	size	D	J	DNA	CDR3
TRBV4-1	-	-	TRBJ1-2	TGCGCCAGCAGCCAAGTAGGGTTCTATGGCTACACCTTC	CASSQVGFYGYTF
TRBV12-5	-	-	TRBJ2-7	TGTGCTAGTGGGGGTGGCTACGAGCAGTACTTC	CASGGGYEQYF
TRBV23-1	-	-	TRBJ1-2	TGCGCCAGCAGTCAATCGGCCAACTCGAGGGATGGCTACACCTTC	CASSQSANSRDGYTF
TRBV29-1	-	-	TRBJ2-7	TGCAGCGTTGAACCCTCTTCGTCTAACGAGCAGTACTTC	CSVEPSSSNEQYF
TRBV15	-	TRBD1	TRBJ2-5	TGTGCCACCAGCAGAGATTCGGACAGGGGTAGGGAGACCCAGTACTTC	CATSRDSDRGRETQYF
TRBV9	-	-	TRBJ1-2	TGTGCCAGCAGCGTATCCCATAATCCCGTCGGCCACTATGGCTACACCTTC	CASSVSHNPVGHYGYTF
TRBV10-3	-	TRBD1	TRBJ1-2	TGTGCCATCAGTGAGTCTGGGGACAGGGTCCAGGGACACGGCTACACCTTC	CAISESGDRVQGHGYTF
TRBV6-5	few	-	TRBJ2-5	TGTGCCAGCAGTACCTCCGGGGGTTGGGAGACCCAGTACTTC	CASSTSGGWETQYF
TRBV27	-	-	TRBJ2-5	TGTGCCAGCAGTTTAACAGCCCAAGAGACCCAGTACTTC	CASSLTAQETQYF
TRBV5-6	-	-	TRBJ1-1	TGTGCCAGCAGCTTGCGCCAGGGTGGGGCTTTCTTT	CASSLRQGGAFF
TRBV29-1	-	-	TRBJ2-3	TGCAGCGTCGACGGTCAAAGCACAGATACGCAGTATTTT	CSVDGQSTDTQYF
TRBV5-1	-	-	TRBJ2-7	TGCGCCAGCAGCTTGGAGGGTAGCTCCTACGAGCAGTACTTC	CASSLEGSSYEQYF
TRBV29-1	-	-	TRBJ1-2	TGCAGCGTTGACTCAGGGTTAAACTATGGCTACACCTTC	CSVDSGLNYGYTF